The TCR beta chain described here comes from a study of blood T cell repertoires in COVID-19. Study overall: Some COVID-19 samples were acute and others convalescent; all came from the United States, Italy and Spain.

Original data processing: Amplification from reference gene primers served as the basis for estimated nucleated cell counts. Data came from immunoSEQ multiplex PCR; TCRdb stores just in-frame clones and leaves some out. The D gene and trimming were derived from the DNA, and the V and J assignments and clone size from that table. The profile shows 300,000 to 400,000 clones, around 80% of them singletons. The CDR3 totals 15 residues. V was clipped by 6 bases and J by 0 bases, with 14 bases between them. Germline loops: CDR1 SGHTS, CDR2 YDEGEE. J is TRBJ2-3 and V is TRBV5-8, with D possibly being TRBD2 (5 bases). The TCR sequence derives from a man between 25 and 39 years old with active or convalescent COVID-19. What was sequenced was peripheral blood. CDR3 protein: CASMEADTSTDTQYF. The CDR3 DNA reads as TGTGCCAGCATGGAGGCAGATACTAGCACAGATACGCAGTATTTT.